One sample yielded the 26 T cell receptor beta chains listed below, sequenced in a study of blood T cell repertoires in COVID-19. The assay was immunoSEQ multiplex PCR, and TCRdb's table has in-frame clones only and misses some. The sample shows some 120,000 clones, around 83% of them seen only once. Sequencing was done on a sample of peripheral blood. The origin of the receptors is a man older than 75 with active or convalescent COVID-19.

V usage is TRBV6-5 and J usage is TRBJ2-3; no clear D gene. Germline V gene lookup returns CDR1 MNHEY and CDR2 SVGAGI. This CDR3 is built from 11 residues. The V end lost 7 bases, the J end lost 6 bases, and 8 bases lay between the germline ends. DNA of the CDR3: TGTGCCAGCACCCAAGCCGATACGCAGTATTTT. Translating it yields CASTQADTQYF.

This clone was seen only once. The chain couples TRBV3-1 (or the pseudogene TRBV3-2) to TRBJ2-5; TRBD1 matches 9 bases. The V gene end was trimmed by 5 bases and the J gene end by 5 bases; junction bases not matched to a gene: 12. The length of the CDR3 is 16 residues. The germline V gene has CDR1 LGHDT and CDR2 YNNKEL (reference sequence). CDR3 protein: CASSYYAGDRDETQYF. The CDR3 DNA follows: TGTGCCAGCAGCTACTATGCGGGGGACAGGGACGAGACCCAGTACTTC.

The V and J genes are TRBV6-2 or TRBV6-3 and TRBJ2-7; perhaps TRBD2 as D (5 bases). Per germline, CDR1 MNHEY and CDR2 SVGEGT. V shed 2 bases and J shed 7 bases, with 6 bases lying between them. The CDR3 length is 11 residues. For the CDR3, the DNA is TGTGCCAGCAGTTACGGCGGGGAGCAGTACTTC. Encoded protein: CASSYGGEQYF.

The rearrangement joins TRBV6-2 or TRBV6-3 to TRBJ2-3; 8 nucleotides line up with TRBD2. V was clipped by 0 bases and J by 5 bases; unmatched bases: 7. The CDR3 consists of 16 residues. In germline, CDR1 is MNHEY, CDR2 SVGEGT. CDR3 loop: CASSYSTGGPIDTQYF. The CDR3 DNA sequence: TGTGCCAGCAGTTACTCGACGGGGGGGCCGATAGATACGCAGTATTTT.

This chain joins TRBV18 and TRBJ1-1, with no clear D. The CDR3 length is 14 residues. CDR1 and CDR2 from the germline V gene are KGHSH and LQKENI. With 2 bases removed from V and 5 bases from J, the gap between germline ends came to 12 bases. For the CDR3, the DNA is TGTGCCAGCTCACCAATTGCCGTTGAGACTGAAGCTTTCTTT. This translates into CASSPIAVETEAFF.

CDR3 in amino acids: CATSRGTGGNYEQYF. The DNA for the CDR3 is TGTGCCACCAGCAGAGGGACAGGGGGAAACTACGAGCAGTACTTC. The rearrangement links TRBV15 to TRBJ2-7; 10 positions agree with TRBD1. CDR3 length: 15 amino acids. The germline V gene encodes CDR1 LNHNV and CDR2 YYDKDF (reference sequence). Trimming removed 1 base from V and 3 bases from J; junction bases left unmatched: 3.

This clone was seen just once. The rearrangement links TRBV3-1 (or the pseudogene TRBV3-2) to TRBJ2-1; 10 bases map to TRBD1. Germline CDR1 LGHDT, CDR2 YNNKEL (reference sequence). This CDR3 region has 16 residues. With V trimmed by 1 base and J by 4 bases, 4 bases remained unmatched. DNA of the CDR3: TGTGCCAGCAGCCAAGTTTGGGACAGGGGATACAATGAGCAGTTCTTC. Its protein is CASSQVWDRGYNEQFF.

The chain recombines TRBV18 with TRBJ2-2; possibly TRBD1 for D (5 bases). The V gene's germline CDR1 is KGHSH and CDR2 LQKENI. The CDR3 has 14 residues. Trimming shortened V by 0 bases and J by 8 bases, and 10 bases separated the two germline ends. The CDR3 DNA reads TGTGCCAGCTCACCACCGGCTGGGGCGGGGGAGCTGTTTTTT. Its translation: CASSPPAGAGELFF. Full variable domain (remainder filled in from reference TRBV18 and TRBJ2-2): NAGVMQNPRHLVRRRGQEARLRCSPMKGHSHVYWYRQLPEEGLKFMVYLQKENIIDESGMPKERFSAEFPKEGPSILRIQQVVRGDSAAYFCASSPPAGAGELFFGEGSRLTVL.

V usage is TRBV5-1 and J usage is TRBJ2-5; 7 positions agree with TRBD2. Germline CDR1 is SGHRS and CDR2 is YFSETQ. The V segment lost 6 bases and the J segment 3 bases; nucleotides outside the gene matches: 8. This CDR3 has 14 amino acids. This CDR3 reads CASTLGGGKETQYF. CDR3 nucleotides: TGCGCCAGCACCCTGGGGGGGGGAAAAGAGACCCAGTACTTC.

The chain couples TRBV2 to TRBJ2-7; TRBD2 matches 15 bases. The CDR3 length is 16 residues. The germline V gene has CDR1 SNHLY and CDR2 FYNNEI. The V and J ends lost 4 bases and 4 bases, in that order; junction bases with no gene match: 5. The CDR3 DNA follows: TGTGCCAGCAGTGGGGGACTAGCGGGGGGACGATACGAGCAGTACTTC. This translates into CASSGGLAGGRYEQYF.

This chain joins TRBV4-3 and TRBJ1-2; TRBD1 aligns across 11 bases. CDR1 and CDR2 from the germline V gene are LGHNA and YSLEER. With V trimmed by 4 bases and J by 6 bases, 10 bases remained unmatched. There are 16 residues in the CDR3. The CDR3 loop reads CASSPDRTGGSDGYTF. The CDR3 nucleotides are TGCGCCAGCAGCCCCGACCGGACAGGGGGCAGCGATGGCTACACCTTC.

This sequence joins TRBV6-2 or TRBV6-3 and TRBJ1-2; 9 positions match TRBD1. This CDR3 has 14 amino acids. Germline values: CDR1 MNHEY, CDR2 SVGEGT. V shed 2 bases, J shed 8 bases, and the junction held 6 bases outside the gene matches. In nucleotides, the CDR3 is TGTGCCAGCAGTTACGGGGACAGGGTCGACGGCTACACCTTC. It specifies CASSYGDRVDGYTF.

The chain links TRBV28 to TRBJ2-7; 8 nucleotides line up with TRBD1. CDR3 size: 14 residues. CDR1 MDHEN and CDR2 SYDVKM come from the germline V gene. Trimming at V came to 6 bases and at J to 0 bases, leaving 4 bases not matched to a gene. For the CDR3, the DNA is TGTGCCAGCAGCCCGGGACAGGCCTCCTACGAGCAGTACTTC. This translates into CASSPGQASYEQYF.

The chain couples TRBV7-9 to TRBJ1-3; 8 bases map to TRBD1. Germline loops: CDR1 SEHNR, CDR2 FQNEAQ (reference sequence). The V segment lost 5 bases and the J segment 4 bases; nucleotides outside the gene matches: 10. This CDR3 region has 16 residues. CDR3 protein: CASSTDRVEGGNTIYF. The DNA for the CDR3 is TGTGCCAGCAGCACGGACAGGGTCGAGGGAGGAAACACCATATATTTT.

V gene TRBV10-3 combines with J gene TRBJ2-3; 7 nucleotides match TRBD2. V lost 0 bases to trimming and J lost 2 bases; unmatched junction nucleotides: 5. The CDR3 is 16 residues long. The germline V gene encodes CDR1 ENHRY and CDR2 SYGVKD. CDR3 in amino acids: CAISESSGRVTDTQYF. CDR3 coding DNA: TGTGCCATCAGTGAGTCGTCGGGGAGGGTCACAGATACGCAGTATTTT.

This clone was recorded once. This sequence joins TRBV27 and TRBJ2-7; D is uncertain. The ends were cut back, 6 bases at V and 2 bases at J, with 11 bases in the middle. Germline values: CDR1 MNHEY, CDR2 SMNVEV (reference sequence). The CDR3 is made up of 13 amino acids. The CDR3 loop is CASSREPPYEQYF. CDR3 bases: TGTGCCAGCAGCCGAGAACCTCCCTACGAGCAGTACTTC.

The genes are TRBV7-6 and TRBJ1-4; TRBD1 aligns across 8 bases. This CDR3 is built from 15 residues. Trimming took 5 bases from V and 4 from J; bases not matched to a gene: 6. Germline V CDR1 and CDR2: SGHVS, FNYEAQ. The CDR3 nucleotides are TGTGCCAGCAGCGCCGTGACAGGGGTTAATGAAAAACTGTTTTTT. This gives the protein CASSAVTGVNEKLFF.

The V and J genes are TRBV28 and TRBJ2-5; 9 nucleotides agree with TRBD1. V lost 5 bases, J lost 5 bases, and 9 bases stayed unmatched. The CDR3 has 15 residues. CDR1 and CDR2 from the germline V gene are MDHEN and SYDVKM. The DNA of the CDR3 is TGTGCCAGCAGTACGCCGGGACAGGGATCCGAGACCCAGTACTTC. As protein: CASSTPGQGSETQYF. The full variable domain, its missing parts supplied by reference TRBV28 and TRBJ2-5, is DVKVTQSSRYLVKRTGEKVFLECVQDMDHENMFWYRQDPGLGLRLIYFSYDVKMKEKGDIPEGYSVSREKKERFSLILESASTNQTSMYLCASSTPGQGSETQYFGPGTRLLVL.

The chain uses TRBV6-5 and TRBJ2-5; D is possibly TRBD1 (5 bases). Looked up from germline, CDR1 is MNHEY and CDR2 is SVGAGI. The CDR3 loop spans 13 amino acids. V shed 6 bases and J shed 5 bases, with 13 bases lying between them. The CDR3 DNA follows: TGTGCCAGCAGAAGGGGTAGCTGGGAGACCCAGTACTTC. Residues: CASRRGSWETQYF.

The chain uses TRBV3-1 (or the pseudogene TRBV3-2) and TRBJ2-3, with a weak D call TRBD1 (6 bases). Germline V gene data show CDR1 as LGHDT and CDR2 as YNNKEL (reference sequence). This CDR3 has 16 residues. V was pared by 0 bases and J by 3 bases, with 13 bases between. CDR3 amino acids: CASSQDRGTATDTQYF. The CDR3 DNA reads as TGTGCCAGCAGCCAAGATAGGGGGACCGCTACAGATACGCAGTATTTT.

The chain uses TRBV3-1 (or the pseudogene TRBV3-2) and TRBJ1-2; unclear D gene. The CDR3 covers 12 residues. Germline CDR1 LGHDT, CDR2 YNNKEL (reference sequence). The V end lost 0 bases, the J end lost 7 bases, and 6 bases lay between the germline ends. CDR3 sequence reads: CASSQEVSGYTF. The CDR3 nucleotides read TGTGCCAGCAGCCAAGAGGTTAGTGGCTACACCTTC.

The gene calls are TRBV24-1 and TRBJ2-2, with TRBD1 as a possible D gene (5 bases). V was cut by 9 bases and J by 6 bases, with 13 bases left in between. CDR3 length: 13 residues. Germline CDR1 KGHDR, CDR2 SFDVKD. CDR3 region: CATFDSSAGELFF. The CDR3 region has the DNA TGTGCCACCTTTGACAGCTCGGCCGGGGAGCTGTTTTTT.

By sample share, this clone is large. V gene TRBV10-3 combines with J gene TRBJ1-2, with TRBD1 as a possible D gene (6 bases). Germline V lookup: CDR1 ENHRY, CDR2 SYGVKD. The ends were cut back, 2 bases at V and 4 bases at J, with 17 bases in the middle. This CDR3 spans 16 amino acids. The CDR3 DNA reads TGTGCCATCAGTGAGACCGGACAGTTCTCGAGCTATGGCTACACCTTC. Encoded protein: CAISETGQFSSYGYTF.

V gene TRBV6-6 combines with J gene TRBJ2-5; tentatively, D is TRBD1 (5 bases). The V gene lost 0 bases and the J gene lost 7 bases, with 12 bases spanning the gap. CDR1 and CDR2 from the germline V gene are MNHNY and SVGAGI (reference sequence). CDR3 size: 14 residues. The chain's CDR3 is CASSYSMGLGTQYF. The CDR3 nucleotides read TGTGCCAGCAGTTACTCGATGGGGCTTGGGACCCAGTACTTC.

V is TRBV27 and J is TRBJ1-1; D remains ambiguous. Looked up from germline, CDR1 is MNHEY and CDR2 is SMNVEV (reference sequence). V was pared by 6 bases and J by 0 bases, with 14 bases between. The CDR3 contains 15 residues. The CDR3 DNA is TGTGCCAGCAGCCCCCGCCCAGATCTGAACACTGAAGCTTTCTTT. This codes for CASSPRPDLNTEAFF.

This chain joins TRBV7-6 and TRBJ2-3; 10 bases map to TRBD2. V lost 4 bases, J lost 3 bases, and 10 bases stayed unmatched. The CDR3 is 17 amino acids. CDR1 is SGHVS and CDR2 is FNYEAQ in the germline V gene. In DNA, the CDR3 is TGTGCCAGCAGCTCGCTAGCGGGGGCCGAGGGGACAGATACGCAGTATTTT. Its translation is CASSSLAGAEGTDTQYF. Full variable domain (rest looked up from reference TRBV7-6 and TRBJ2-3): GAGVSQSPRYKVTKRGQDVALRCDPISGHVSLYWYRQALGQGPEFLTYFNYEAQQDKSGLPNDRFSAERPEGSISTLTIQRTEQRDSAMYRCASSSLAGAEGTDTQYFGPGTRLTVL.